This TCR beta chain was captured in a study of T-cell reconstitution after alpha-beta-depleted transplantation in children. Study-level results: The main origin of T-cell counts and diversity one year after transplant was newly produced T cells.

V lost 6 bases and J lost 0; bases outside the gene matches: 4. This CDR3 is 15 amino acids long. CDR1 is MDHEN and CDR2 is SYDVKM in the germline V gene. This clonotype was seen a few times. Its antigen is not known. The TCRbeta library incorporated unique molecular identifiers. TCRdb processed the PCR reads anew with MiXCR; each CDR3 protein has one entry. The sample shows fewer than 700,000 distinct CDR3 sequences, more than 20% of them seen only once. The chain couples TRBV28 to TRBJ2-3, with 9 nucleotides matching TRBD1. Source: PBMCs, mostly from graft donor cells, taken 360 days after TCRalphabeta/CD19-depleted stem cell transplant. The clonotype comes from a boy under two years old who had a stem cell transplant for acute myeloid leukemia, so the T cells may come from the graft donor. The CDR3 spells CASSRDRVSTDTQYF. For the CDR3, the DNA is TGTGCCAGCAGCCGGGACAGGGTTAGCACAGATACGCAGTATTTT. Variable domain in full (rest from reference TRBV28 and TRBJ2-3): DVKVTQSSRYLVKRTGEKVFLECVQDMDHENMFWYRQDPGLGLRLIYFSYDVKMKEKGDIPEGYSVSREKKERFSLILESASTNQTSMYLCASSRDRVSTDTQYFGPGTRLTVL.